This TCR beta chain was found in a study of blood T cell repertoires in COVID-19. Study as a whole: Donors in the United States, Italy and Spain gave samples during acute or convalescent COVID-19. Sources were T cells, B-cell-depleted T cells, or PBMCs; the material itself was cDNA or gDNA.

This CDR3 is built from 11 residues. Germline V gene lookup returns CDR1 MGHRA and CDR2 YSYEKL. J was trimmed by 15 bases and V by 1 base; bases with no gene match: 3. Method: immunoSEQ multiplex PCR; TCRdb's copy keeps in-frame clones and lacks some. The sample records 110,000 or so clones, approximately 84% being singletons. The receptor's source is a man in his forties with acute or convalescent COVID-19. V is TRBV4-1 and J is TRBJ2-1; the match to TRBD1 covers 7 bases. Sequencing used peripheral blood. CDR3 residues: CASSQGQGWFF. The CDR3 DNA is TGCGCCAGCAGCCAAGGACAGGGATGGTTCTTC.